The clone carrying this T cell receptor (beta chain) was counted ten times or more. The data originate from a study of patients and donors after allogeneic stem cell transplantation. Trimming shortened V by 2 bases and J by 4 bases, and 8 bases separated the two germline ends. This CDR3 region has 13 residues. TCRdb ran MiXCR on the RT-PCR reads and lists one entry per CDR3 protein. The table has about 400,000 distinct CDR3 sequences, 16% seen once. Sample: blood, either unsorted or a sorted T cell fraction (not recorded which). This receptor was obtained from a human donor who was either an allogeneic HSCT recipient or a stem cell or donor lymphocyte infusion donor (not recorded which). It is not recorded whose cells these are; they may come from a transplant donor. This chain connects TRBV12-3 or TRBV12-4 to TRBJ1-1; tentatively, D is TRBD1 (5 bases). CDR3 nucleotide sequence: TGTGCCAGCAGTTTACTGGGGGGCACTGAAGCTTTCTTT. Protein sequence: CASSLLGGTEAFF.